This record covers a single T cell receptor beta chain. The antigen remains unidentified. The sample carries other DNA sequences with the same CDR3. Some clones are missing from TCRdb's copy, which holds only in-frame ones; the method was immunoSEQ multiplex PCR. This table holds under 550,000 clones, 88% found once. The data stem from a study of Ad26.COV2.S vaccination and SARS-CoV-2 variants. Study at large: Donor was one of the participants in the Ad26.COV2.S arm of the COV1001 trial.

J gave up 5 bases and V 5 bases, and 6 bases lay outside the gene matches. CDR3 length: 14 residues. Germline V lookup: CDR1 MDHEN, CDR2 SYDVKM. Whole-study results and caveats: Reports say spike-specific CD8+ and CD4+ T cell responses covered substantial breadth after vaccination. Those who received the vaccine showed greater spike-specific TCR breadth than those given placebo.

Treatment denoted: 15 to 20 received Ad26.COV2.S at low or high dose, single or two shots; 5 received placebo; per-sample allocation not given. The samples date from day 63 after the first vaccine or placebo injection. The TCR was taken from a person aged 18-65 years who received the Ad26.COV2.S COVID-19 vaccine or a placebo. The chain is built from TRBV28 and TRBJ1-1, with 9 bases aligning to TRBD1. The source was peripheral blood, collected in a trial of Ad26.COV2.S vaccine versus placebo. The CDR3 protein is CASSITGGRTEAFF. In DNA form, the CDR3 reads TGTGCCAGCAGTATTACAGGGGGCAGGACTGAAGCTTTCTTT.